A single sample gave rise to the 30 T cell receptor beta chains below, sequenced in a study of blood T cells in healthy people across ages. Next came a second PCR, run for about 6 to 11 cycles, which used a sample-barcoded 5' primer along with a J-beta primer mix. In TCRdb, the 5' RACE reads were re-called with MiXCR into one record per CDR3 protein. Here the sample spans 700,000 to 900,000 distinct CDR3 sequences, roughly 53% being singletons. Sequenced sample: blood. All receptors come from a man older than 75 in good health.

The V gene is TRBV29-1, the J gene TRBJ2-5; D is uncertain. V was shortened by 4 bases and J by 7 bases, with 7 bases between the two germline ends. The CDR3 totals 10 residues. The V gene's germline CDR1 is SQVTM and CDR2 ANQGSEA. DNA for the CDR3: TGCAGCGTTGTTAAGGGGACCCAGTACTTC. Protein sequence: CSVVKGTQYF.

The table lists this clonotype with a few counts. The chain uses TRBV20-1 and TRBJ2-7; D perhaps matches TRBD2 (6 bases). V lost 3 bases and J lost 6, with 15 bases in between. The CDR3 loop spans 13 amino acids. Germline assignment: CDR1 DFQATT and CDR2 SNEGSKA (reference sequence). The CDR3 bases are TGCAGTGCTAGGTTTAAACTAGCCGGCGAGCAGTACTTC. Translation: CSARFKLAGEQYF.

This clonotype has only one observation. This sequence joins TRBV3-1 and TRBJ1-2, with 7 bases lining up with TRBD1. Germline V gene lookup returns CDR1 LGHDT and CDR2 YNNKEL (reference sequence). There are 14 residues in the CDR3. Trimming took 4 bases from V and 7 from J; bases not matched to a gene: 9. CDR3 sequence reads: CASSRPQGVGGYTF. CDR3 bases: TGTGCCAGCAGCCGCCCCCAGGGGGTGGGTGGCTACACCTTC.

This clonotype turned up a few times. This chain uses TRBV29-1 with TRBJ2-7; possibly TRBD2 for D (6 bases). Germline V gene lookup returns CDR1 SQVTM and CDR2 ANQGSEA. V was shortened by 3 bases and J by 5 bases, with 11 bases between the two germline ends. The CDR3 is 12 amino acids. The CDR3 DNA is TGCAGCGTTGAGGAGGGGAGCGACGAGCAGTACTTC. Translated: CSVEEGSDEQYF.

On this clonotype: This may come from a read error, since a much larger clone is one base off. This chain connects TRBV3-1 to TRBJ1-1, with D unclear. The CDR3 is 13 amino acids. V was pared by 5 bases and J by 1 base, with 8 bases between. Germline lookup yields CDR1 LGHDT and CDR2 YNNKEL (reference sequence). The CDR3 is CASSEKGNTEAFF. CDR3 sequence (DNA): TGTGCCAGCAGCGAAAAGGGGAACACTGAAGCTTTCTTT.

CDR3 amino acids: CASSARQGGTDTQYF. The CDR3 DNA reads as TGTGCCAGCAGCGCCCGACAGGGAGGAACAGATACGCAGTATTTT. The chain employs TRBV9 and TRBJ2-3, with D maybe TRBD1 (7 bases). V was clipped by 3 bases and J by 3 bases, with 14 bases between them. The germline gives CDR1 SGDLS, CDR2 YYNGEE. The CDR3 consists of 15 residues. Full variable domain (outside the CDR3, taken from reference TRBV9 and TRBJ2-3): DSGVTQTPKHLITATGQRVTLRCSPRSGDLSVYWYQQSLDQGLQFLIQYYNGEERAKGNILERFSAQQFPDLHSELNLSSLELGDSALYFCASSARQGGTDTQYFGPGTRLTVL.

The CDR3 spells CASSQFRDRGGETQYF. The CDR3 bases are TGTGCCAGCAGCCAGTTCCGGGACAGGGGAGGAGAGACCCAGTACTTC. The genes are TRBV3-1 and TRBJ2-4; the match to TRBD1 covers 10 bases. The J call may be mistaken, given a closer DNA end match to TRBJ2-5. Germline V lookup: CDR1 LGHDT, CDR2 YNNKEL (reference sequence). The CDR3 length is 16 residues.

V gene TRBV20-1 combines with J gene TRBJ1-2; weak D call: TRBD1 (6 bases). Trimming stripped 3 bases from V and 0 bases from J, with 8 bases between. The CDR3 spans 13 residues. Germline CDR1 and CDR2: DFQATT and SNEGSKA (reference sequence). The CDR3: CSARDSANYGYTF. Written as DNA, the CDR3 is TGCAGTGCTAGGGACAGCGCTAACTATGGCTACACCTTC.

This clonotype was observed a single time. The junction departs from the called germline gene at one end, perhaps through a read error. The rearrangement joins TRBV6-5 to TRBJ2-1; the D gene could be TRBD1 or TRBD2 (5 bases each). CDR1 MNHEY and CDR2 SVGAGI come from the germline V gene. This CDR3 contains 13 residues. CDR3 region: CASSDSLGAGQFF. The CDR3 nucleotides are TGTGCCAGCAGTGACTCTCTAGGGGCGGGGCAGTTCTTC.

This clonotype was observed a handful of times. The rearrangement joins TRBV29-1 to TRBJ2-1, with TRBD2 matching over 8 bases. This CDR3 has 14 amino acids. Germline values: CDR1 SQVTM, CDR2 ANQGSEA. V lost 7 bases, J lost 8 bases, and 13 bases stayed unmatched. The CDR3 DNA is TGCAGCGGGACTAGCCCCTTGAACACCGATGAGCAGTTCTTC. Its translation: CSGTSPLNTDEQFF.

The V and J genes are TRBV6-5 and TRBJ2-7, with D uncertain. Germline V gene sequence: CDR1 MNHEY, CDR2 SVGAGI. The CDR3 is 13 residues long. V was pared by 4 bases and J by 0 bases, with 7 bases between. The CDR3 protein is CASSSIYSYEQYF. CDR3 coding DNA: TGTGCCAGCAGTTCGATCTACTCCTACGAGCAGTACTTC.

This clonotype has only one observation. J is TRBJ2-1 and V is TRBV5-6; TRBD1 matches at 7 bases. The V and J ends lost 5 bases and 6 bases, in that order; junction bases with no gene match: 8. CDR1 is SGHDT, CDR2 YYEEEE, per germline. The CDR3 is made up of 14 amino acids. CDR3 nucleotides: TGTGCCAGCAGACAATACAGGGGTCCCAATGAGCAGTTCTTC. Encoded protein: CASRQYRGPNEQFF. The whole variable domain, filled in from reference TRBV5-6 and TRBJ2-1, reads DAGVTQSPTHLIKTRGQQVTLRCSPKSGHDTVSWYQQALGQGPQFIFQYYEEEERQRGNFPDRFSGHQFPNYSSELNVNALLLGDSALYLCASRQYRGPNEQFFGPGTRLTVL.

This clonotype was seen a few times. J is TRBJ2-7 and V is TRBV28; D is uncertain. The DNA end is more similar to TRBJ2-1, so the J call may be wrong. Germline values: CDR1 MDHEN, CDR2 SYDVKM. The CDR3 length is 11 residues. CDR3 loop: CASSLWNEQFF. The CDR3 DNA follows: TGTGCCAGCAGTTTATGGAATGAGCAGTTCTTC.

The rearrangement links TRBV28 to TRBJ2-7; D is perhaps TRBD1 or TRBD2 (6 bases each). V was clipped by 6 bases and J by 1 base, with 16 bases between them. Germline CDR1 and CDR2: MDHEN and SYDVKM. CDR3 length: 15 amino acids. Here the CDR3 DNA reads TGTGCCAGCAGCCGCCCGGGGGCGCAGTCCTACGAGCAGTACTTC. This codes for CASSRPGAQSYEQYF.

This clonotype was seen a handful of times. J is TRBJ2-1 and V is TRBV11-3, with 8 bases matching TRBD2. With V trimmed by 4 bases and J by 2 bases, 7 bases remained unmatched. CDR1 is SGHNT and CDR2 is YENEEA in the germline V gene. CDR3 length equals 16 residues. The DNA of the CDR3 is TGTGCCAGCAGCTCAATCAGAGCGGGAGCCTACAATGAGCAGTTCTTC. It translates to CASSSIRAGAYNEQFF.

This clonotype has just a few counts. This sequence joins TRBV6-5 and TRBJ2-1, with 8 bases that match TRBD1. The length of the CDR3 is 15 residues. The ends lost 7 bases at V and 3 bases at J; junction bases unmatched: 8. From germline, CDR1 is MNHEY and CDR2 SVGAGI. The chain's CDR3 is CASTLRTGYYNEQFF. CDR3 in DNA: TGTGCCAGCACCCTAAGGACAGGGTACTACAATGAGCAGTTCTTC.

The rearrangement links TRBV5-1 to TRBJ2-3; tentative D call: TRBD1 (6 bases). The V end lost 1 base, the J end lost 7 bases, and 16 bases lay between the germline ends. Germline CDR1 and CDR2: SGHRS and YFSETQ. This CDR3 spans 15 amino acids. The CDR3 DNA sequence: TGCGCCAGCAGCTTGTCCGTACAGGGCTTTAATACGCAGTATTTT. Its protein is CASSLSVQGFNTQYF.

This clonotype came up many times. The rearrangement joins TRBV6-5 to TRBJ2-7; D is perhaps TRBD1 (6 bases). The CDR3 totals 13 residues. CDR1 and CDR2 (germline): MNHEY, SVGAGI. Deletions cut 4 bases from V and 5 bases from J, with 12 bases between. This CDR3 reads CASSWGTTNEQYF. Here the CDR3 DNA reads TGTGCCAGCAGTTGGGGGACAACTAACGAGCAGTACTTC.

The chain uses TRBV28 and TRBJ2-7; 7 nucleotides match TRBD2. The CDR3 is 13 residues long. V gave up 7 bases and J gave up 3 bases; unmatched junction bases: 6. The germline CDR1 and CDR2 sequences are MDHEN and SYDVKM. Here the CDR3 DNA reads TGTGCCAGCAACTTTGGCGGGAGCTACGAGCAGTACTTC. It specifies CASNFGGSYEQYF.

V usage is TRBV15 and J usage is TRBJ2-7; weak D call: TRBD2 (7 bases). Germline-derived CDR1 and CDR2 are LNHNV and YYDKDF (reference sequence). V was trimmed by 0 bases and J by 7 bases, leaving 19 bases between them. The CDR3 contains 16 residues. CDR3 in DNA: TGTGCCACCAGCAGAGAGGGGGGGACAATAGACAATGAGCAGTACTTC. Protein product: CATSREGGTIDNEQYF.

This clonotype turned up a few times. The chain recombines TRBV11-2 with TRBJ1-2; D call uncertain. Trimming took off 0 bases at V and 4 bases at J, with 6 bases between the two ends. The CDR3 is 13 residues long. Germline V gene lookup returns CDR1 SGHAT and CDR2 FQNNGV. The CDR3 region has the DNA TGTGCCAGCAGCTTAGAGAACGGCTATGGCTACACCTTC. Translating gives CASSLENGYGYTF.

This clonotype turned up a few times. The V gene is TRBV7-9, the J gene TRBJ2-1; 14 bases align to TRBD2. The V and J ends lost 5 bases and 7 bases, in that order; junction bases with no gene match: 7. Looked up from germline, CDR1 is SEHNR and CDR2 is FQNEAQ (reference sequence). The CDR3 loop spans 16 amino acids. The CDR3 reads CASSPPTSGRENEQFF. The CDR3 nucleotides are TGTGCCAGCAGCCCCCCGACTAGCGGGAGGGAGAATGAGCAGTTCTTC.

The chain carries TRBV25-1 and TRBJ1-5; weak D call: TRBD1 (5 bases). There are 14 residues in the CDR3. Trimming took off 1 base at V and 5 bases at J, with 9 bases between the two ends. Germline CDR1 and CDR2: MGHDK and SYGVNS. The CDR3 spells CASSEWGGDQPQHF. Written as DNA, the CDR3 is TGTGCCAGCAGTGAATGGGGCGGGGATCAGCCCCAGCATTTT.

The V call is TRBV21-1, the J call TRBJ1-2. TRBV21-1 is flagged as a pseudogene. The CDR3 is made up of 14 amino acids. The CDR3 sequence is CASSNLQTRYGYTF. The CDR3 DNA reads as TGTGCCAGCAGCAACCTCCAGACCCGCTATGGCTACACCTTC.

The V gene is TRBV18, the J gene TRBJ1-2; 8 nucleotides agree with TRBD1. Germline CDR1 is KGHSH and CDR2 is LQKENI. The CDR3 totals 15 residues. Losses at the gene ends were 5 bases for V and 6 bases for J; bases not matched to a gene: 11. CDR3 in amino acids: CASSVPPQGANGYTF. The CDR3 nucleotides are TGTGCCAGCTCAGTACCTCCCCAGGGGGCAAATGGCTACACCTTC.

There are a few counts of this clonotype. The chain recombines TRBV12-3 or TRBV12-4 with TRBJ1-5, with 7 bases identical to TRBD1. CDR3 length: 15 amino acids. Germline trimming cut 6 bases from V and 5 bases from J; bases unmatched to any gene: 10. In DNA, the CDR3 is TGTGCCAGCAGCGACAGGTCCAGGGGGGATCAGCCCCAGCATTTT. It is translated as CASSDRSRGDQPQHF.

This clonotype came up once. This chain joins TRBV20-1 and TRBJ2-1; 13 bases align to TRBD2. Germline trimming cut 6 bases from V and 4 bases from J; bases unmatched to any gene: 6. CDR1 and CDR2 (germline): DFQATT, SNEGSKA (reference sequence). CDR3 size: 15 residues. CDR3 sequence (DNA): TGCAGTGCCCCCGGACTAGCGGGAGCGTACAATGAGCAGTTCTTC. This sequence encodes CSAPGLAGAYNEQFF.

This clonotype was detected only a few times. The genes are TRBV20-1 and TRBJ1-1, with a possible D match to TRBD1 (6 bases). CDR1 is DFQATT, CDR2 SNEGSKA, per germline (reference sequence). Trimming shortened V by 0 bases and J by 4 bases, and 12 bases separated the two germline ends. The CDR3 spans 14 residues. Here the CDR3 reads CSARDPGAGTEAFF. CDR3 bases: TGCAGTGCTAGAGATCCGGGGGCGGGCACTGAAGCTTTCTTT.

The V call is TRBV12-3 or TRBV12-4, the J call TRBJ2-3; D might be TRBD2 (5 bases). This CDR3 contains 13 residues. Trimming took 5 bases from V and 7 from J, leaving 13 bases between them. The DNA of the CDR3 is TGTGCCAGCAGTCCAGGAGGCTATCATACGCAGTATTTT. Amino acid sequence: CASSPGGYHTQYF.

This sequence joins TRBV24-1 and TRBJ2-1; 13 bases are a match to TRBD2. V lost 4 bases and J lost 6; bases outside the gene matches: 8. The CDR3 sequence is 17 residues long. Germline assignment: CDR1 KGHDR and CDR2 SFDVKD. The CDR3, as DNA: TGTGCCACCAGTGACTTTCGGACTAGCGGGAGAATCAATGAGCAGTTCTTC. Translated: CATSDFRTSGRINEQFF.